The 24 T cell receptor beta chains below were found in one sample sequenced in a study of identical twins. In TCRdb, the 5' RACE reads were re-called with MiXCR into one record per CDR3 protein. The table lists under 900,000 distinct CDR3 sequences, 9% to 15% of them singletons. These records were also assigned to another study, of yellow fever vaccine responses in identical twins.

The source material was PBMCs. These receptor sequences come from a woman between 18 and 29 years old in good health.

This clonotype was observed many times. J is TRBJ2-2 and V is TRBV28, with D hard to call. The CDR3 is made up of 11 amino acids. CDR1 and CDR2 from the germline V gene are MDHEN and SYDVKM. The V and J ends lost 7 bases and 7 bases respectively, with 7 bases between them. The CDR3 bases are TGTGCCAGCAAGACCGGCGGGGAGCTGTTTTTT. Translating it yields CASKTGGELFF. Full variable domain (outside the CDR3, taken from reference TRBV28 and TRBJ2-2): DVKVTQSSRYLVKRTGEKVFLECVQDMDHENMFWYRQDPGLGLRLIYFSYDVKMKEKGDIPEGYSVSREKKERFSLILESASTNQTSMYLCASKTGGELFFGEGSRLTVL.

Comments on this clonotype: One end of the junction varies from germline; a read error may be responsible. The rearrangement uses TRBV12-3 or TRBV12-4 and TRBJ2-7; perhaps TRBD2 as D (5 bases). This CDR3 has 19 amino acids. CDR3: CACSLNWGTGTYGSYEQYF. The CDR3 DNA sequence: TGTGCCTGCAGTTTAAATTGGGGTACGGGAACCTATGGCTCCTACGAGCAGTACTTC.

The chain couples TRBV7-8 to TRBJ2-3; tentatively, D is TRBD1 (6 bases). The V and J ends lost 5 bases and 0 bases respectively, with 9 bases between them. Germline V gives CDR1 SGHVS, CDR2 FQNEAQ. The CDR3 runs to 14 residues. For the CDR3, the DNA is TGTGCCAGCAGCGTACAGGGAAGCACAGATACGCAGTATTTT. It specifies CASSVQGSTDTQYF. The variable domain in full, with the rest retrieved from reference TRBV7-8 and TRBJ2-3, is GAGVSQSPRYKVAKRGQDVALRCDPISGHVSLFWYQQALGQGPEFLTYFQNEAQLDKSGLPSDRFFAERPEGSVSTLKIQRTQQEDSAVYLCASSVQGSTDTQYFGPGTRLTVL.

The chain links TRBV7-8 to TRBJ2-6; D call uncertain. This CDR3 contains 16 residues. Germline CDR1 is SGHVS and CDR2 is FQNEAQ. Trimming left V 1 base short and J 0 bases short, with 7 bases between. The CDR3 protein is CASSLVRRSGANVLTF. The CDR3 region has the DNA TGTGCCAGCAGCTTAGTCCGACGCTCTGGGGCCAACGTCCTGACTTTC. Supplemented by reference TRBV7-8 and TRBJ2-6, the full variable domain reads GAGVSQSPRYKVAKRGQDVALRCDPISGHVSLFWYQQALGQGPEFLTYFQNEAQLDKSGLPSDRFFAERPEGSVSTLKIQRTQQEDSAVYLCASSLVRRSGANVLTFGAGSRLTVL.

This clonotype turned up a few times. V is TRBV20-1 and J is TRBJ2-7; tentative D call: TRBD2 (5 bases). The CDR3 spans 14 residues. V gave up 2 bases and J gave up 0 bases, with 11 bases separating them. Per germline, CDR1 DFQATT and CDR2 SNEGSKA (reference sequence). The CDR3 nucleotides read TGCAGTGCTAGACCGAGCGGAGTCTCCTACGAGCAGTACTTC. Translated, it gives CSARPSGVSYEQYF.

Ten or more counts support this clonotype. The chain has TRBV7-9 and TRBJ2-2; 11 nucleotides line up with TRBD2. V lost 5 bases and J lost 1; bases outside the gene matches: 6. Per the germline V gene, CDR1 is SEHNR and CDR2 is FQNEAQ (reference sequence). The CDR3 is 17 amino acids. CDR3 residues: CASSPRTSGLNTGELFF. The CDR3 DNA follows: TGTGCCAGCAGCCCCCGGACTAGCGGGCTGAACACCGGGGAGCTGTTTTTT.

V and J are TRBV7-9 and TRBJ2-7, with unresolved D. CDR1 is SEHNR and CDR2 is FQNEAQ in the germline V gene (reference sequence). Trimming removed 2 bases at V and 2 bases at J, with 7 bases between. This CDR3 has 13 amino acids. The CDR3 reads CASSLPGTYEQYF. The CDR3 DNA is TGTGCCAGCAGCTTACCGGGCACCTACGAGCAGTACTTC. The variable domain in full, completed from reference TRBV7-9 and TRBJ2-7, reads DTGVSQNPRHKITKRGQNVTFRCDPISEHNRLYWYRQTLGQGPEFLTYFQNEAQLEKSRLLSDRFSAERPKGSFSTLEIQRTEQGDSAMYLCASSLPGTYEQYFGPGTRLTVT.

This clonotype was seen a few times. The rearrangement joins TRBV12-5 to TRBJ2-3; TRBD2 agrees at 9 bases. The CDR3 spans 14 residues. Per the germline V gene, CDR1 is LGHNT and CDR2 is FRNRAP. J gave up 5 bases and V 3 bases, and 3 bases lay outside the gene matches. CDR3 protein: CASGLPLAGDTQYF. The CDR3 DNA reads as TGTGCTAGTGGTTTACCACTAGCGGGAGATACGCAGTATTTT.

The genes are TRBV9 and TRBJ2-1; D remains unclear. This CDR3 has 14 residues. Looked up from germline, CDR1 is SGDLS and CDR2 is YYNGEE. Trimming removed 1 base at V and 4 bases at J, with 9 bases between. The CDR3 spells CASSVSQQYNEQFF. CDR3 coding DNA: TGTGCCAGCAGCGTAAGCCAACAGTACAATGAGCAGTTCTTC. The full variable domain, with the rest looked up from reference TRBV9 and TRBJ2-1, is DSGVTQTPKHLITATGQRVTLRCSPRSGDLSVYWYQQSLDQGLQFLIQYYNGEERAKGNILERFSAQQFPDLHSELNLSSLELGDSALYFCASSVSQQYNEQFFGPGTRLTVL.

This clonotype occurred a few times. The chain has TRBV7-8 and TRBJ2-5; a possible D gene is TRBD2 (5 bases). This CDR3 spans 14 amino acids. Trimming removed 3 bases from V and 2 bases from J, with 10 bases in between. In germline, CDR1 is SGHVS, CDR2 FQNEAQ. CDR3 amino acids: CASSFHGEQETQYF. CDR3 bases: TGTGCCAGCAGCTTCCACGGGGAGCAAGAGACCCAGTACTTC. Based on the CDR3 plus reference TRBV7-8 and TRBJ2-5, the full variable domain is GAGVSQSPRYKVAKRGQDVALRCDPISGHVSLFWYQQALGQGPEFLTYFQNEAQLDKSGLPSDRFFAERPEGSVSTLKIQRTQQEDSAVYLCASSFHGEQETQYFGPGTRLLVL.

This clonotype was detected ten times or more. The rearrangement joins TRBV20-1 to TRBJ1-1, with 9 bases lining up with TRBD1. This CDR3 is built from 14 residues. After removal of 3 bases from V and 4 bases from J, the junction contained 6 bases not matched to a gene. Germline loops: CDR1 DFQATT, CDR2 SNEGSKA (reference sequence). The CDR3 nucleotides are TGCAGTGCTAGCCCAGGGACAGGGATCACTGAAGCTTTCTTT. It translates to CSASPGTGITEAFF.

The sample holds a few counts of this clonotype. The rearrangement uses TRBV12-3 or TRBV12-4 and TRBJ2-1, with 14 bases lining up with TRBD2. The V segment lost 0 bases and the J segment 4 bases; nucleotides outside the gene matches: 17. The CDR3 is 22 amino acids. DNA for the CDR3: TGTGCCAGCAGTTTAGCGCGTTATTCTGGACTAGCGGGAGGTTACCGGTACAATGAGCAGTTCTTC. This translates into CASSLARYSGLAGGYRYNEQFF.

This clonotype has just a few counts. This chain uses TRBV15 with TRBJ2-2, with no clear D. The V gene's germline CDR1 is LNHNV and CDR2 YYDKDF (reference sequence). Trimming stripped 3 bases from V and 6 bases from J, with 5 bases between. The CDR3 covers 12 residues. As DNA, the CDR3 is TGTGCCACCAGCAGGGTTGCCGGGGAGCTGTTTTTT. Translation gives CATSRVAGELFF.

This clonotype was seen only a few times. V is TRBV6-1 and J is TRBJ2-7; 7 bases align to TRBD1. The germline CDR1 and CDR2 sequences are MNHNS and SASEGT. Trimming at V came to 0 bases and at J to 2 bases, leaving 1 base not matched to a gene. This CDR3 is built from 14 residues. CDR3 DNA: TGTGCCAGCAGTGAAGCGGGGACAGCCTACGAGCAGTACGTC. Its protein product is CASSEAGTAYEQYV.

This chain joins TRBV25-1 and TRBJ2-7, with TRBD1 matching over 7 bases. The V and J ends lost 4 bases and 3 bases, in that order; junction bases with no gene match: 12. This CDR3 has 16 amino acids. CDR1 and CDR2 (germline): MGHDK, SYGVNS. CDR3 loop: CASSGQTGTRIYEQYV. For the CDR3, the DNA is TGTGCCAGCAGTGGTCAGACAGGGACAAGGATCTACGAGCAGTACGTC.

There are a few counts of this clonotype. The CDR3 region has the DNA TGTGCCAGCAGTGAACATGGACAGGGGGGAAGTATCTATGGCTACACCTTC. Its translation is CASSEHGQGGSIYGYTF. J is TRBJ1-2 and V is TRBV6-1, with 10 positions matching TRBD1. Germline trimming cut 2 bases from V and 4 bases from J; bases unmatched to any gene: 10. Germline V gene lookup returns CDR1 MNHNS and CDR2 SASEGT. The CDR3 loop spans 17 amino acids.

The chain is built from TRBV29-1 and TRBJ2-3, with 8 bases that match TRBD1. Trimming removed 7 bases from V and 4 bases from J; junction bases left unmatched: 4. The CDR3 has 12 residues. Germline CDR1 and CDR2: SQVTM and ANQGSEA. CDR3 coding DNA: TGCAGCGACCAGGGGGCCGCAGATACGCAGTATTTT. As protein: CSDQGAADTQYF.

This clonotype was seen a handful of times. DNA of the CDR3: TGTGCCAGCAGACGGACTAGCGGGAGTTTCTACAATGAGCAGTTCTTC. Translation: CASRRTSGSFYNEQFF. This chain connects TRBV3-1 to TRBJ2-1, with 13 nucleotides matching TRBD2. CDR3 size: 16 residues. Germline CDR1 reads LGHDT; CDR2 reads YNNKEL (reference sequence). V lost 6 bases and J lost 3; bases outside the gene matches: 5.

The CDR3 protein is CASSQDGGARETQYF. As DNA, the CDR3 is TGTGCCAGCAGCCAAGATGGAGGAGCCAGGGAGACCCAGTACTTC. The chain employs TRBV4-2 and TRBJ2-5; maybe TRBD2 (5 bases). The CDR3 totals 15 residues. Per germline, CDR1 LGHNA and CDR2 YNFKEQ. Trimming took 0 bases from V and 5 from J, leaving 13 bases between them.

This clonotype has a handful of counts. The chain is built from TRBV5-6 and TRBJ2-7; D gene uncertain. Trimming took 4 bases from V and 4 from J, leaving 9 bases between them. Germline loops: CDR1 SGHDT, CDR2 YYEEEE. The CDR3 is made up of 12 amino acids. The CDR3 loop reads CASSPKGYEQYV. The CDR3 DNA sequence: TGTGCCAGCAGCCCCAAGGGTTACGAGCAGTACGTC.

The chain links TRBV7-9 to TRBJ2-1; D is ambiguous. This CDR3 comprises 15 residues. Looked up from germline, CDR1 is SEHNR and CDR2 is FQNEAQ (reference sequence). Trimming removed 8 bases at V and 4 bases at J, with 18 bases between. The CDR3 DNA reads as TGTGCCAGCTCCCCCGGCGGTCTAATTTACAATGAGCAGTTCTTC. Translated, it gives CASSPGGLIYNEQFF.

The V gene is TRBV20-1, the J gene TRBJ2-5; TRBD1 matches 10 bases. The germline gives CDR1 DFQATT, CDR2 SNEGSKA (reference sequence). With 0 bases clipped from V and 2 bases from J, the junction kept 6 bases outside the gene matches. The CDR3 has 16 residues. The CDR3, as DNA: TGCAGTGCTAGAGATCCCGGGACAGGGGTACAAGAGACCCAGTACTTC. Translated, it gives CSARDPGTGVQETQYF.

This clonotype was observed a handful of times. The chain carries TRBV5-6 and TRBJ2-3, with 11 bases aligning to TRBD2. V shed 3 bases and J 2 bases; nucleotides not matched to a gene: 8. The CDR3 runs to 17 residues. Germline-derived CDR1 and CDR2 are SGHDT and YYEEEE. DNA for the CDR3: TGTGCCAGCAGCTCACCACGACTAGCGGGGTACACAGATACGCAGTATTTT. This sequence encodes CASSSPRLAGYTDTQYF.

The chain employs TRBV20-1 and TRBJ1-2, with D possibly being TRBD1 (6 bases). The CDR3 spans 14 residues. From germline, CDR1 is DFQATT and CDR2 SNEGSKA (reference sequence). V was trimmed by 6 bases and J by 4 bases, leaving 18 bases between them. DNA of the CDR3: TGCAGTGCCCGAGTTGCAGGGGAAAGCTATGGCTACACCTTC. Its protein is CSARVAGESYGYTF.